These T cell receptor beta chains were read from a single sample in a study of T cell changes during pregnancy in multiple sclerosis. TCRdb's copy holds only in-frame clones and misses some; the assay was immunoSEQ multiplex PCR. The sample shows under 100,000 clones, 80% to 95% of them seen only once. This specimen consisted of peripheral blood, obtained in the first trimester of pregnancy. The receptors originated from a female donor in good health, enrolled as a control in a pregnancy study. The CDR3 runs from the conserved cysteine through the conserved F or W. The D gene is left open where the match is weak. A clone size is listed for some rows: how often the clone was seen (once, few, many), or a class if it is expanded.

d_call,clone_size,v_call,j_call,cdr3_length,cdr3_nt,cdr3_aa
TRBD1,.,TRBV30,TRBJ2-5,14,TGTGCCTGGACGGGACAGCTGATTCAAGAGACCCAGTACTTC,CAWTGQLIQETQYF
.,once,TRBV4-1,TRBJ1-1,13,TGCGCCAGCAGCTTTCGCGAGAACACTGAAGCTTTCTTT,CASSFRENTEAFF
.,.,TRBV5-8,TRBJ2-5,13,TGTGCCAGCAGCCCCCGGGGGAAAGAGACCCAGTACTTC,CASSPRGKETQYF
.,.,TRBV16,TRBJ1-6,16,TGTGCCAGCAGCCCGATGCTAGCCGGGGAGGGGTCACCCCTCCACTTT,CASSPMLAGEGSPLHF
TRBD1,.,TRBV14,TRBJ1-2,15,TGTGCCAGCAGCCATTTGGACTTAGGGACAGATGGCTACACCTTC,CASSHLDLGTDGYTF
.,.,TRBV27,TRBJ1-2,13,TGTGCCAGCAGTTTTGACAGCAACTATGGCTACACCTTC,CASSFDSNYGYTF
.,.,TRBV18,TRBJ2-7,15,TGTGCCAGCTCACCCCTCTCCCAGGGGATATACGAGCAGTACTTC,CASSPLSQGIYEQYF
.,.,TRBV7-9,TRBJ2-7,11,TGTGCCAGCACCTTCGGACAGCTGCAGTACTTC,CASTFGQLQYF
.,.,TRBV19,TRBJ1-6,15,TGTGCCAGTAGGCTGGGGGGGGGCCATAGCTCACCCCTCCACTTT,CASRLGGGHSSPLHF
.,.,TRBV2,TRBJ2-7,14,TGTGCCACCCAACGCAGGGCGAGCTCCTACGAGCAGTACTTC,CATQRRASSYEQYF
.,.,TRBV19,TRBJ1-6,14,TGTGCCAGTAGTCTAGGGGCAGGGAATTCACCCCTCCACTTT,CASSLGAGNSPLHF
TRBD2,.,TRBV29-1,TRBJ2-2,12,TGCAGCGTAGCGGGGGAGACCGGGGAGCTGTTTTTT,CSVAGETGELFF
.,.,TRBV4-3,TRBJ2-7,14,TGCGCCAGCAGCCAAGATGTAGAGGCTAACGAGCAGTACTTC,CASSQDVEANEQYF
TRBD1,.,TRBV11-2,TRBJ2-3,14,TGTGCCAGCAGACCCGGGACAGGAACAGATACGCAGTATTTT,CASRPGTGTDTQYF
TRBD1,.,TRBV7-8,TRBJ2-7,13,TGTGCCAGCAGGCCGGGACAGACCTACGAGCAGTACTTC,CASRPGQTYEQYF
.,.,TRBV21-1,TRBJ2-4,16,TGTGCCAGCAGCAATACTAGGGGGCAGGCCAAAAACATTCAGTACTTC,CASSNTRGQAKNIQYF
.,.,TRBV9,TRBJ1-1,13,TGTGCCAGCAGCTTAAGGGGGAACACTGAAGCTTTCTTT,CASSLRGNTEAFF
.,once,TRBV29-1,TRBJ2-5,12,TGCAGCGTTCCCGAGCCGCAGGGGACCCAGTACTTC,CSVPEPQGTQYF
.,once,TRBV28,TRBJ2-7,14,TGTGCCAGCAGTTCCTCGACAGCTTCCTACGAGCAGTACTTC,CASSSSTASYEQYF
.,.,TRBV4-3,TRBJ1-6,15,TGCGCCAGCAGCCAATCGACAGCATATAATTCACCCCTCCACTTT,CASSQSTAYNSPLHF